This T cell receptor (beta chain) was retrieved from a study of monozygotic twins with inflammatory bowel disease. TCRdb reanalyzed the 5' RACE reads and collapses them to one entry per CDR3 protein, without DNA. This sample's table has around 370,000 distinct CDR3 sequences. Germline loops: CDR1 MGHRA, CDR2 YSYEKL. CDR3 length equals 13 residues. The chain has TRBV4-1 and TRBJ2-2; TCRdb's D call of TRBD2 is untestable without DNA. Input material: blood. The source of this sequence is a human donor with ulcerative colitis or Crohn's disease, or a healthy co-twin of an affected twin (not recorded which). This CDR3 is CASSQRRSGELFF.